This entry describes one T cell receptor beta chain. The clone's antigen remains unknown. Base qualities are not provided; no much larger clone lies one nucleotide away. The immunoSEQ Assay, a bias-controlled multiplex PCR, was used to amplify TCRbeta CDR3 regions from genomic DNA. Per the authors' processing: The number of nucleated cells in each sample was estimated from the amplification of reference gene primers within the assay. To quantify the absolute abundance of each unique TCRbeta CDR3 rearrangement, sequence reads were collapsed and filtered. Productive Simpson clonality was computed per sample as the square root of Simpson's diversity index over productive rearrangements. This immuneACCESS table, as held by TCRdb, lists in-frame sequences with V and J called but not all clones. Of the missing ones, under half trace to an unresolved V gene in checked studies; the others have no known cause. The V and J calls and clone size are taken from that table; D and trimming were inferred from the DNA. This sample holds under 300,000 clones; approximately 83% were observed only once. The ten top clones hold over 4.5% of the sample.

The sample is drawn from a study of blood T cell repertoires in COVID-19 (dated by TCRdb to 2020 to 2021). About the study as a whole: The collaborator samples originated in the United States, Italy and Spain and spanned the acute and convalescent phases of COVID-19. The dataset comprised deeply sampled blood TCRbeta repertoires from subjects exposed to, actively infected with, or recovered from COVID-19. The samples were drawn from two sources: the first 160 participants of the ongoing ImmuneRACE study, and 950 to 1,500 subjects contributed by 6 global collaborators. The prospective study material was composed of cDNA or gDNA derived from T cells, B-cell-depleted T cells, or PBMCs. Where available, HLA class I and class II types were obtained from metadata supplied by the sample provider rather than from assay-based typing. A de-identified subject ID, COVID-19 status, age in years and sex were almost always included in the sample metadata. The repertoires were made available in a free public database intended to serve as a resource for research on the immune response to SARS-CoV-2.

V is trimmed back by 3 bases and J by 7 bases, and the junction contains 9 bases that no gene match accounts for. The CDR3 runs 15 residues from the cysteine to the phenylalanine. The CDR3 DNA has 45 bases and is translated from base 1. Sequences KGHSH (CDR1) and LQKENI (CDR2) are obtained from the germline V gene. The collaborating institutions used their own protocols to collect whole blood in K2EDTA tubes. For TCRbeta analysis, collaborator samples were shipped as frozen whole blood, as isolated PBMCs, or as DNA extracted from either sample type. Overall study outcomes, separate from this receptor: How much clinical and demographic metadata was included differed by source and by participant, and the metadata was provided uncurated.

The TCR was taken from a human donor in a cohort sampled during active COVID-19. The sequence joins TRBV18 to TRBJ2-1; 7 central nucleotides agree with TRBD1. Sequenced material: peripheral blood. The sequenced DNA: TGTGCCAGCTCACCTGCAGACAGGGTTCGTAATGAGCAGTTCTTC. It translates as CASSPADRVRNEQFF.